This entry features one T cell receptor beta chain sequence. The antigen is not known. Vbeta (60) and Jbeta (13) primers were used in the PCR. Here immunoSEQ multiplex PCR was the method, and the copy in TCRdb shows in-frame clones only, minus some. This sample's table reports tens of thousands of clones. The source of the sample is a study of cytomegalovirus exposure and HLA in healthy donors. In the study overall: Among the approximately 400 genotyped donors, 65% to 85% were placed in the Caucasian-associated ancestry cluster. General study findings and limits: One cluster of highly shared sequence variants probably arose as a sequencing artifact. The authors enumerated roughly 180 TCR beta chains as linked to cytomegalovirus.

V shed 4 bases and J shed 6 bases, with 12 bases lying between them. Germline V gene data show CDR1 as SQVTM and CDR2 as ANQGSEA. This CDR3 contains 13 residues. Sequenced: PBMCs. The clonotype comes from a male donor in good health and CMV-seronegative. The chain is built from TRBV29-1 and TRBJ2-2, with D possibly TRBD2 on 5 matching bases. DNA for the CDR3: TGCAGCGTTGGTAGAGGGCTCGCCGGGGAGCTGTTTTTT. This gives the protein CSVGRGLAGELFF.